This is a list of T cell receptor beta chains from one sample in a study of blood T cell repertoires in COVID-19. Only in-frame clones appear in the TCRdb table, and some are missing; sequencing was by immunoSEQ multiplex PCR. Of about 300,000 clones in the sample, 65% to 85% are singletons; the top ten hold about 1.2%. The sample taken for sequencing was peripheral blood. These receptor sequences come from a woman aged 45-60 years with acute or convalescent COVID-19. Both conserved end residues are part of each CDR3. The D gene is left open where the match is weak. Rows give clone size only sometimes, using once, few, many, or a class for an expanded clone.

D,V,J,size,DNA,CDR3
TRBD2,TRBV2,TRBJ2-1,few,TGTGCCAGCAGTGAAACACTAGCGGGAGGGGTGGAGCAGTTCTTC,CASSETLAGGVEQFF
TRBD1,TRBV5-1,TRBJ1-5,-,TGCGCCAGCAGCTCCGGGACAGGCAATCAGCCCCAGCATTTT,CASSSGTGNQPQHF
TRBD1,TRBV7-2,TRBJ1-1,-,TGTGCCAGCAGCACAAGGACAGGGGCAGGGAACACTGAAGCTTTCTTT,CASSTRTGAGNTEAFF
TRBD1,TRBV7-9,TRBJ1-2,once,TGTGCCAGCAGCCCGGGACAGGGGGCGAAGGGCTACACCTTC,CASSPGQGAKGYTF
-,TRBV30,TRBJ1-1,once,TGTGCCTGGAGTGTACACCCGAACACTGAAGCTTTCTTT,CAWSVHPNTEAFF
-,TRBV14,TRBJ2-5,-,TGTGCCAGCAGCTGGACATACCAAGAGACCCAGTACTTC,CASSWTYQETQYF
-,TRBV7-3,TRBJ2-3,-,TGTGCCAGCAGCTTAACGTTCCAGGCGGATACGCAGTATTTT,CASSLTFQADTQYF
TRBD2,TRBV18,TRBJ2-5,once,TGTGCCAGCTCACCACGGGGAGGGCAAGAGACCCAGTACTTC,CASSPRGGQETQYF
-,TRBV12-5,TRBJ1-3,-,TGTGCTAGTGGTTTGGTACTAGGGAACACCATATATTTT,CASGLVLGNTIYF
-,TRBV3-1/TRBV3-2,TRBJ1-2,-,TGTGCCAGCAGCCAAGATCTCCAGATCCTCTATGGCTACACCTTC,CASSQDLQILYGYTF
TRBD2,TRBV7-2,TRBJ2-7,-,TGTGCCAGCAGCCCACCTCGTGGTAGCGGGAGATCCTACGAGCAGTACTTC,CASSPPRGSGRSYEQYF
TRBD2,TRBV3-1/TRBV3-2,TRBJ2-2,-,TGTGCCAGCAGCCAGGGGGGGGCGAACACCGGGGAGCTGTTTTTT,CASSQGGANTGELFF
TRBD1,TRBV11-1,TRBJ2-7,many,TGTGCCAGCAGGCAGACAGGGCGAGACGAGCAGTACTTC,CASRQTGRDEQYF
-,TRBV7-9,TRBJ1-4,-,TGTGCCAGCAGCCCCTATGGAACTAATGAAAAACTGTTTTTT,CASSPYGTNEKLFF
TRBD2,TRBV6-5,TRBJ2-3,-,TGTGCCAGCAGTATAGCGGGGGACCGCACAGATACGCAGTATTTT,CASSIAGDRTDTQYF
TRBD1,TRBV19,TRBJ1-5,-,TGTGCCAGTAGTCCCATCAGGACAGGGGGCCAGGGGCAGCCCCAGCATTTT,CASSPIRTGGQGQPQHF
TRBD1,TRBV14,TRBJ1-2,-,TGTGCCAGCAGCCAACAGGGACAGCTCTATGGCTACACCTTC,CASSQQGQLYGYTF
-,TRBV28,TRBJ1-1,-,TGTGCCAGCAGTTTATCCCAGAATGAACTGAACACTGAAGCTTTCTTT,CASSLSQNELNTEAFF
TRBD2,TRBV3-1/TRBV3-2,TRBJ2-3,-,TGTGCCAGCAGCCAAGAGGGAGCGGGAAAAAATACGCAGTATTTT,CASSQEGAGKNTQYF
TRBD2,TRBV7-3,TRBJ2-5,-,TGTGCCAGCAGCTTAGGGCGGGAGGGCCTGGAGACCCAGTACTTC,CASSLGREGLETQYF
TRBD2,TRBV5-4,TRBJ2-3,-,TGTGCCAGCAGCCAGACTAGCGGGGGGCCTACAGATACGCAGTATTTT,CASSQTSGGPTDTQYF
-,TRBV7-9,TRBJ1-1,-,TGTGCCAGCAGCCTAGGAGGGATCGGCAGGGGTCAGACTGAAGCTTTCTTT,CASSLGGIGRGQTEAFF
TRBD1,TRBV5-1,TRBJ1-2,once,TGCGCCAGCAGCGTGGACAGGGGAGATGGCTACACCTTC,CASSVDRGDGYTF
TRBD1,TRBV3-1/TRBV3-2,TRBJ2-5,once,TGTGCCAGCAGCCCGGGACAGGGGAACCAAGAGACCCAGTACTTC,CASSPGQGNQETQYF
TRBD2,TRBV5-6,TRBJ2-4,-,TGTGCCAGCAGCTTGGCGGCTGGGGGGGGCAAAAACATTCAGTACTTC,CASSLAAGGGKNIQYF
-,TRBV6-5,TRBJ2-1,-,TGTGCCAGCAGTTACCTAAACAATGAGCAGTTCTTC,CASSYLNNEQFF
TRBD1,TRBV7-9,TRBJ1-2,-,TGTGCCAGCAGCTTGGGACAGGGGAATGGCTACACCTTC,CASSLGQGNGYTF
TRBD1,TRBV6-5,TRBJ1-1,-,TGTGCCAGCAGTCCAACAGGGGGCAACACTGAAGCTTTCTTT,CASSPTGGNTEAFF
TRBD1,TRBV28,TRBJ2-1,once,TGTGCCAGCAGGACAGGGGAACTCTACAATGAGCAGTTCTTC,CASRTGELYNEQFF
-,TRBV6-6,TRBJ2-7,-,TGTGCCAGCAGCCCGACTGTCTCCTACGAGCAGTACTTC,CASSPTVSYEQYF
TRBD1,TRBV24-1,TRBJ1-2,-,TGTGCCACCGGATCAGGGGGCGGCGATGGCTACACCTTC,CATGSGGGDGYTF
-,TRBV4-1,TRBJ1-1,-,TGCGCCAGCAGCCAAGGGCAGGGCATCACTGAAGCTTTCTTT,CASSQGQGITEAFF
-,TRBV14,TRBJ2-3,-,TGTGCCAGCAGCGCTTACGTTGGGGCGAGCACAGATACGCAGTATTTT,CASSAYVGASTDTQYF
-,TRBV27,TRBJ1-6,-,TGTGCCAGCAGTCCTGGGTGGCAGGATTTTTCACCCCTCCACTTT,CASSPGWQDFSPLHF
TRBD1,TRBV30,TRBJ2-2,-,TGTGCCCGTTTAATGCGACAGGGGGGTGCCGGGGAGCTGTTTTTT,CARLMRQGGAGELFF
-,TRBV4-1,TRBJ2-7,-,TGCGCCAGCAGCCAAGACCCCCGCGCCGCCTACGAGCAGTACTTC,CASSQDPRAAYEQYF
-,TRBV28,TRBJ1-5,-,TGTGCCAGCAATAAAGGGGCATTTCAATCAAAACCCCAGCATTTT,CASNKGAFQSKPQHF
TRBD1,TRBV5-1,TRBJ2-2,-,TGCGCCAGCAGCTTGTTGGGAACAGGGGCGGGCACCGGGGAGCTGTTTTTT,CASSLLGTGAGTGELFF
TRBD2,TRBV4-3,TRBJ2-1,-,TGCGCCAGCAGCCAAAACAAGCGGGACCCTAGCATCGATGAGCAGTTCTTC,CASSQNKRDPSIDEQFF
TRBD1,TRBV5-1,TRBJ1-2,-,TGCGCCAGCAGCGAAACAGGGGGCCCCTCTCCCGGCTACACCTTC,CASSETGGPSPGYTF
-,TRBV18,TRBJ2-5,few,TGTGCCAGCTCACCAGACGAACAGGTAGTCCAGTACTTC,CASSPDEQVVQYF